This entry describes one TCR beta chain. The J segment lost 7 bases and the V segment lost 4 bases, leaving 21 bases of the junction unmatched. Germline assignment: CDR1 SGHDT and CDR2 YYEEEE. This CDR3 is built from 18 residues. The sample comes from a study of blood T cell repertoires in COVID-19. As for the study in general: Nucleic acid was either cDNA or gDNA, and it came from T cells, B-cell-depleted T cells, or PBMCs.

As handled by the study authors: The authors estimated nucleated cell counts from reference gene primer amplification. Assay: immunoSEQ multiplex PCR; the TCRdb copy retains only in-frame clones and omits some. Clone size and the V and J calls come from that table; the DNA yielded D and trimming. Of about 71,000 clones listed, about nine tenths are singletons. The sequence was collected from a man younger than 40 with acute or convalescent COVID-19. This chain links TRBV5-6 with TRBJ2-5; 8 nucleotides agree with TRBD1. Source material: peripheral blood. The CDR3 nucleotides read TGTGCCAGCAGCCATACCCTGAGGACAGGGTTTTGGCGCGGGACCCAGTACTTC. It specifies CASSHTLRTGFWRGTQYF.